This is a list of T cell receptor beta chains from one sample in a study of blood T cell repertoires in COVID-19. The method was immunoSEQ multiplex PCR; TCRdb's version includes in-frame clones alone and lacks a portion of them. Of about 70,000 clones listed, around 89% are singletons. The sequencing sample was made of peripheral blood. The receptors come from a man over 45 with acute or convalescent COVID-19. Each CDR3 is given with its conserved first and last residue. The D gene is left open where the match is weak. The size of a clone is reported for some rows only, either as once, few or many, or as a class for expanded clones.

j_call | d_call | clone_size | cdr3_length | v_call | cdr3_nt | cdr3_aa
TRBJ1-4 | NA | NA | 13 | TRBV5-5 | TGTGCCAGCAGCTTTCGGGGGATTGAAAAACTGTTTTTT | CASSFRGIEKLFF
TRBJ1-1 | NA | NA | 11 | TRBV19 | TGTGCCAGTAGTCAGAACACTGAAGCTTTCTTT | CASSQNTEAFF
TRBJ1-4 | TRBD1 | few | 16 | TRBV4-3 | TGCGCCAGCAGCCAAGGAGGGGGCTCCCTTGGTGAAAAACTGTTTTTT | CASSQGGGSLGEKLFF
TRBJ2-7 | TRBD1 | NA | 13 | TRBV24-1 | TGTGCCACCAGCCGGGACAGTTATTCCGAGCAGTACTTC | CATSRDSYSEQYF
TRBJ1-3 | TRBD1 | once | 18 | TRBV18 | TGTGCCAGCTCAACCAGTATGAGACAGGGAGGATCTGGAAACACCATATATTTT | CASSTSMRQGGSGNTIYF
TRBJ2-1 | TRBD2 | NA | 16 | TRBV5-4 | TGTGCCAGCAGCGACGACTCTGGGATAGCGGGAGTGGGGCAGTTCTTC | CASSDDSGIAGVGQFF
TRBJ2-3 | TRBD2 | NA | 15 | TRBV6-4 | TGTGCCAGCAGTCTAACCAGCGGGAGATGGGATACGCAGTATTTT | CASSLTSGRWDTQYF
TRBJ1-2 | NA | NA | 10 | TRBV6-6 | TGTGCCAGCAGCTCCTATGGCTACACCTTC | CASSSYGYTF
TRBJ1-4 | TRBD1 | NA | 15 | TRBV2 | TGTGCCAGCAGTGAGCCGGGACAGGGGGCTGAAAAACTGTTTTTT | CASSEPGQGAEKLFF
TRBJ2-1 | TRBD1 | NA | 14 | TRBV11-3 | TGTGCCAGCAGCTTAGTACCCGACAGGGCTGAGCAGTTCTTC | CASSLVPDRAEQFF
TRBJ2-1 | TRBD1 | NA | 17 | TRBV7-9 | TGTGCCAGCAGCTTAGTTCGCGGGACAGGGCCCTACAATGAGCAGTTCTTC | CASSLVRGTGPYNEQFF
TRBJ2-2 | TRBD1 | NA | 15 | TRBV7-3 | TGTGCCAGCAGCTTTGGGACAGGGGTCACCGGGGAGCTGTTTTTT | CASSFGTGVTGELFF
TRBJ2-4 | TRBD2 | NA | 19 | TRBV19 | TGTGCCAGTAGTATAGACACGGTTGCGGGAGTTGGGGCCAAAAACATTCAGTACTTC | CASSIDTVAGVGAKNIQYF
TRBJ2-2 | TRBD2 | NA | 15 | TRBV5-1 | TGCGCCAGCAGCACGGGACTAGCGGGAACCGGGGAGCTGTTTTTT | CASSTGLAGTGELFF
TRBJ2-6 | TRBD1 | NA | 16 | TRBV29-1 | TGCAGCGTTGGACAGGGAATAACCTCTGGGGCCAACGTCCTGACTTTC | CSVGQGITSGANVLTF
TRBJ1-2 | NA | NA | 16 | TRBV6-6 | TGTGCCAGCAGTAGGGTTACAGGGCGGTTAAACTATGGCTACACCTTC | CASSRVTGRLNYGYTF